This T cell receptor beta chain stems from a study of blood T cell repertoires in COVID-19. Overall study context: Acute-phase and convalescent COVID-19 samples originated in the United States, Italy and Spain. Sample material is recorded as cDNA or gDNA derived from T cells, B-cell-depleted T cells, or PBMCs.

The CDR3 extends over 14 amino acids. V lost 5 bases and J lost 11, with 21 bases in between. The germline V gene encodes CDR1 SGHTA and CDR2 FQGNSA. Study processing details: Estimates of nucleated cell counts were drawn from the amplification of reference gene primers. Sequenced by immunoSEQ multiplex PCR; TCRdb stores in-frame clones only, minus some. D and trimming come from the DNA, and the V and J calls and clone size come from that table. The table has roughly 40,000 clones, 76% seen once; the top ten hold 8.5%. The source of this sequence is a man between 65 and 79 years old with active or convalescent COVID-19. J is TRBJ1-2 and V is TRBV7-2; tentative D call: TRBD1 (5 bases). The sequenced sample was peripheral blood. CDR3 region: CASSIQGVSGFYTF. In nucleotides, the CDR3 is TGTGCCAGCAGCATTCAGGGTGTTTCAGGCTTTTACACCTTC.